The sequence of this TCR beta chain was determined in a study of neurological immune-mediated disorders. This clonotype was seen repeatedly, ten times or more. This CDR3 comprises 16 residues. V lost 0 bases, J lost 9 bases, and 9 bases stayed unmatched. Germline V CDR1 and CDR2: MNHEY, SVGEGT. One entry per CDR3 protein results from TCRdb running MiXCR on the 5' RACE reads. In the table there are some 57,000 distinct CDR3 sequences, 4% to 5.5% of which are singletons. Sequenced input: PBMCs. The TCR sequence derives from a woman between 50 and 59 years old with multiple sclerosis. The chain recombines TRBV6-2 or TRBV6-3 with TRBJ2-1; 9 bases are a match to TRBD1. The CDR3 spells CASSYSSGQGRSEQFF. Written as DNA, the CDR3 is TGTGCCAGCAGTTACTCCTCGGGACAGGGTCGAAGTGAGCAGTTCTTC.